This entry describes one TCR beta chain. Its antigen is still unknown. The conserved phenylalanine or tryptophan normally closing the CDR3 is absent here, so this likely arose from a read error. The DNA is omitted, as the CDR3 cannot be located on it reliably, and the CDR3 follows TCRdb's listing. The data were taken from a study of T cell repertoires in cytomegalovirus infection. For the study at large: In public TCR beta signatures, there were indications of both CMV infection and matching HLA type.

The germline V gene encodes CDR1 SGHDN and CDR2 FVKESK. The CDR3 totals 17 residues, both ends included. TCRdb itself ran the reads through MiXCR, one entry per CDR3 protein. The table has 630,000 or so distinct CDR3 sequences, approximately 24% seen once. Study-wide results and limits: What dominated the ex vivo response were HLA-C-restricted CMV-specific TCR beta clonotypes.

This chain connects TRBV14 to TRBJ2-1; the table gives TRBD2 as D, unverified against the DNA. The sample comprised CD8+ T cells from PBMCs. The sequence was obtained from a human donor in good health (CMV status not recorded). Some clones in this sample may be carry-over from other donors' samples. The CDR3 is CTSSQDYGLAGALKASL.